This note documents a single T cell receptor beta chain sequence. Its target is not known. The sample comes from a study of T cell responses to AZD1222 COVID-19 vaccine. For the study at large: Pooling was applied to second doses at about 4 or about 12 weeks.

General study points: CD4 TCRs linked to vaccination spanned spike, dominating at 160-218 and 743-854.

The CDR3 loop spans 12 amino acids. Germline V lookup: CDR1 MNHEY, CDR2 SVGAGI. V lost 6 bases and J 3 bases, leaving 8 bases between the germline ends. The table came from immunoSEQ multiplex PCR; TCRdb's copy has only in-frame clones and leaves some out. The table lists tens of thousands of clones, about 85% of them singletons. The V call is TRBV6-5, the J call TRBJ1-1; D call uncertain. The receptor was derived from an adult in good health. Specimen: peripheral blood, collected on day 0 of AZD1222 vaccination. CDR3 residues: CASSLGHTEAFF. CDR3 DNA sequence: TGTGCCAGCAGCCTCGGACACACTGAAGCTTTCTTT.